This T cell receptor beta chain was sequenced for a study of T cell repertoires in cytomegalovirus infection. CDR1 is SEHNR and CDR2 is FQNEAQ in the germline V gene (reference sequence). This CDR3 spans 15 amino acids. V gave up 5 bases and J gave up 8 bases, with 16 bases separating them. TCRdb re-derived calls from the reads in MiXCR, one entry per CDR3 protein. The sample holds tens of thousands of distinct CDR3 sequences, roughly a fifth seen once. This clonotype was counted many times. Its antigen is currently unknown. This TCR came from a human donor in good health (CMV status not recorded). Some clones in this sample may be carry-over from other donors' samples. The chain carries TRBV7-9 and TRBJ1-6; no definite D call. The sample here was CD8+ T cells from cultured PBMCs, taken from culture after CMV antigen stimulation. CDR3 DNA: TGTGCCAGCAGCCCCCGGGCGGTGGTGGATTCACCCCTCCACTTT. This codes for CASSPRAVVDSPLHF.